Below, 20 T cell receptor beta chains from the same sample are listed, as sequenced in a study of shared clonotypes between healthy human individuals. TCRdb keeps only in-frame clones here, not all; method: immunoSEQ multiplex PCR. The table records 2,500,000 or so clones, roughly nine tenths of them present only once. Sequencing input: naive CD4+ T cells sorted from blood. The subset here: CD45RA+ positively selected. These receptors all come from a man between 18 and 29 years old in good health.

About this clone: Other DNA sequences in the same sample also yield this CDR3. The gene calls are TRBV6-5 and TRBJ2-3, with no clear D. The CDR3 covers 12 residues. The germline CDR1 and CDR2 sequences are MNHEY and SVGAGI. Deletions cut 5 bases from V and 4 bases from J, with 7 bases between. This CDR3 is CASSPRSDTQYF. DNA for the CDR3: TGTGCCAGCAGTCCTCGCTCAGATACGCAGTATTTT.

This clone was detected only once. The CDR3 nucleotides are TGCGCCAGCAGTCAATCTAATCGTAACCGTCGCTACGAGCAGTACTTC. It translates to CASSQSNRNRRYEQYF. V usage is TRBV23-1 and J usage is TRBJ2-7; D is ambiguous. Being an ORF, TRBV23-1 has a function that is uncertain. The CDR3 extends over 16 amino acids. Between the trimmed V and J ends, which lost 0 bases and 3 bases, there was a span of 15 bases.

The chain has TRBV6-4 and TRBJ1-1; a possible D gene is TRBD1 (5 bases). V lost 6 bases and J 1 base, leaving 12 bases between the germline ends. The CDR3 has 14 amino acids. CDR1 is MRHNA and CDR2 is SNTAGT in the germline V gene. CDR3 region: CASRSGTGNTEAFF. The CDR3 bases are TGTGCCAGCAGGAGCGGGACGGGGAACACTGAAGCTTTCTTT.

The CDR3 loop reads CASRADGSSGNTIYF. CDR3 in DNA: TGCGCCAGCAGGGCCGACGGGAGCTCTGGAAACACCATATATTTT. The chain links TRBV5-1 to TRBJ1-3; D is undetermined. The CDR3 covers 15 residues. Germline lookup yields CDR1 SGHRS and CDR2 YFSETQ. Between the trimmed V and J ends, which lost 5 bases and 0 bases, there was a span of 12 bases.

V usage is TRBV13 and J usage is TRBJ1-2; 9 nucleotides agree with TRBD1. The germline V gene encodes CDR1 PRHDT and CDR2 FYEKMQ (reference sequence). V lost 1 base and J lost 8; bases outside the gene matches: 11. CDR3 length: 16 residues. The DNA of the CDR3 is TGTGCCAGCAGCTTAGAGGGACAGGGAGTAACTATCGGCTACACCTTC. Protein: CASSLEGQGVTIGYTF. Full variable domain (rest looked up from reference TRBV13 and TRBJ1-2): AAGVIQSPRHLIKEKRETATLKCYPIPRHDTVYWYQQGPGQDPQFLISFYEKMQSDKGSIPDRFSAQQFSDYHSELNMSSLELGDSALYFCASSLEGQGVTIGYTFGSGTRLTVV.

As for this clone: Other DNA sequences of this sample code for an identical CDR3. The DNA for the CDR3 is TGTGCCAGCAGCCCGGGACAGGGTTACAATGAGCAGTTCTTC. It specifies CASSPGQGYNEQFF. The rearrangement links TRBV7-2 to TRBJ2-1, with TRBD1 matching 9 bases. Germline V lookup: CDR1 SGHTA, CDR2 FQGNSA. The CDR3 consists of 14 residues. The trim removed 5 bases at V and 4 bases at J, leaving 3 bases unmatched.

The V gene is TRBV6-1, the J gene TRBJ1-5; D not resolved. Germline V lookup: CDR1 MNHNS, CDR2 SASEGT. V lost 7 bases and J lost 5, with 15 bases in between. The CDR3 runs to 14 residues. The CDR3 sequence: CASNLEGTYQPQHF. The CDR3 region has the DNA TGTGCCAGCAACTTGGAGGGTACGTATCAGCCCCAGCATTTT.

This clone was recorded once. The genes are TRBV2 and TRBJ1-5, with D unclear. Germline loops: CDR1 SNHLY, CDR2 FYNNEI. Between the trimmed V and J ends, which lost 6 bases and 5 bases, there was a span of 14 bases. CDR3 length: 14 amino acids. The CDR3: CASSSRGSDQPQHF. The CDR3 region has the DNA TGTGCCAGCAGCAGTCGGGGTTCGGATCAGCCCCAGCATTTT.

V is TRBV30 and J is TRBJ2-7; TRBD1 agrees at 11 bases. The V gene's germline CDR1 is GTSNPN and CDR2 SVGIG (reference sequence). The V gene end was trimmed by 7 bases and the J gene end by 2 bases; junction bases not matched to a gene: 4. The CDR3 totals 13 residues. DNA for the CDR3: TGTGCCTCCCTGGGACAGGGGGCCTACGAGCAGTACTTC. Translating gives CASLGQGAYEQYF.

This chain connects TRBV28 to TRBJ1-1; D ambiguous. Germline lookup yields CDR1 MDHEN and CDR2 SYDVKM. CDR3 length: 13 residues. V lost 5 bases and J 8 bases, leaving 15 bases between the germline ends. DNA for the CDR3: TGTGCCAGCAGTAACCTCGGTCCCCCGGAAGCTTTCTTT. This sequence encodes CASSNLGPPEAFF.

This clone came up once. The chain has TRBV27 and TRBJ2-7, with TRBD2 as a possible D gene (5 bases). The CDR3 extends over 14 amino acids. Per germline, CDR1 MNHEY and CDR2 SMNVEV (reference sequence). Trimming removed 6 bases at V and 0 bases at J, with 12 bases between. This chain's CDR3 is CASRLGLSSYEQYF. The CDR3 region has the DNA TGTGCCAGCAGACTAGGACTGAGCTCCTACGAGCAGTACTTC.

V gene TRBV6-5 combines with J gene TRBJ1-2; the D is unclear. Trimming left V 8 bases short and J 4 bases short, with 17 bases between. The CDR3 totals 14 residues. CDR1 MNHEY and CDR2 SVGAGI come from the germline V gene. The CDR3 DNA reads TGTGCCAGCGGTCGCAAGGTTTCGAGCTATGGCTACACCTTC. It encodes CASGRKVSSYGYTF.

Here the CDR3 reads CAWSQGAGGNTEAFF. CDR3 nucleotide sequence: TGTGCCTGGTCCCAAGGGGCGGGCGGGAACACTGAAGCTTTCTTT. This chain connects TRBV30 to TRBJ1-1; D might be TRBD1 (5 bases). The germline V gene encodes CDR1 GTSNPN and CDR2 SVGIG (reference sequence). Trimming pared 5 bases from V and 1 base from J, leaving 17 bases between. This CDR3 has 15 amino acids.

The V gene is TRBV5-4, the J gene TRBJ2-4; TRBD2 matches at 8 bases. The CDR3 has 15 residues. Germline trimming cut 2 bases from V and 1 base from J; bases unmatched to any gene: 2. The germline CDR1 and CDR2 sequences are SGHNT and YYREEE (reference sequence). The DNA for the CDR3 is TGTGCCAGCAGCTTCGGGGGGGCTGCCAAAAACATTCAGTACTTC. Protein: CASSFGGAAKNIQYF.

This clone has a handful of counts. The V call is TRBV30, the J call TRBJ1-6; a weak D match, TRBD1 (5 bases). The CDR3 runs 17 residues. Trimming took off 0 bases at V and 9 bases at J, with 21 bases between the two ends. Per the germline V gene, CDR1 is GTSNPN and CDR2 is SVGIG (reference sequence). CDR3 nucleotide sequence: TGTGCCTGGAGTGTAGGTGAATCCGGCAGGGTTGGTTCACCCCTCCACTTT. Translating it yields CAWSVGESGRVGSPLHF.

As concerns this clone: The same CDR3 arises from other DNA sequences in this sample as well. The chain links TRBV5-1 to TRBJ1-1; TRBD1 agrees at 11 bases. Germline V CDR1 and CDR2: SGHRS, YFSETQ. Trimming took 4 bases from V and 4 from J; bases not matched to a gene: 6. The CDR3 length is 15 residues. The CDR3 DNA sequence: TGCGCCAGCAGCCCGCGGACAGGGGGCGGCACTGAAGCTTTCTTT. Translation: CASSPRTGGGTEAFF. The entire variable domain, with the rest obtained from reference TRBV5-1 and TRBJ1-1, is as follows: KAGVTQTPRYLIKTRGQQVTLSCSPISGHRSVSWYQQTPGQGLQFLFEYFSETQRNKGNFPGRFSGRQFSNSRSEMNVSTLELGDSALYLCASSPRTGGGTEAFFGQGTRLTVV.

V gene TRBV30 combines with J gene TRBJ1-4, with D uncertain. CDR3 length equals 15 residues. The germline V gene has CDR1 GTSNPN and CDR2 SVGIG (reference sequence). V was pared by 0 bases and J by 7 bases, with 15 bases between. The CDR3 bases are TGTGCCTGGAGTGTACGAAGGGCTCGGGGTGAAAAACTGTTTTTT. Protein: CAWSVRRARGEKLFF.

The rearrangement uses TRBV6-5 and TRBJ1-2, with 8 bases that match TRBD1. Germline assignment: CDR1 MNHEY and CDR2 SVGAGI. The ends lost 6 bases at V and 7 bases at J; junction bases unmatched: 7. The CDR3 sequence is 13 residues long. CDR3 in amino acids: CASRLVDRGGYTF. CDR3 coding DNA: TGTGCCAGCAGACTCGTTGACAGGGGTGGCTACACCTTC.

The chain recombines TRBV19 with TRBJ1-6; 8 nucleotides line up with TRBD1. CDR1 is LNHDA, CDR2 SQIVND, per germline (reference sequence). This CDR3 has 19 residues. J lost 1 base, V lost 6 bases, and 14 bases had no gene match. DNA of the CDR3: TGTGCCAGTAGCAACGATCGGACCAGGGGGCTTTCCTATAATTCACCCCTCCACTTT. Translating it yields CASSNDRTRGLSYNSPLHF.

V is TRBV29-1 and J is TRBJ2-5; D remains unclear. Germline V CDR1 and CDR2: SQVTM, ANQGSEA. There are 10 residues in the CDR3. Trimming shortened V by 8 bases and J by 4 bases, and 8 bases separated the two germline ends. The CDR3 nucleotides read TGCAGCCCTGCACCAGAGACCCAGTACTTC. Its translation is CSPAPETQYF.